Listed below are T cell receptor beta chains from one sample, sequenced in a study of OX40 agonist ivuxolimab in advanced cancers. Sequenced by immunoSEQ multiplex PCR; TCRdb stores in-frame clones only, minus some. The profile shows almost 80,000 clones, around nine tenths of them singletons. The sequenced sample was CD4+ or CD8+ T cells sorted from blood, obtained in a trial of the OX40 agonist ivuxolimab. The receptors shown here come from an adult with an advanced solid tumor such as melanoma, head and neck, liver or kidney cancer. CDR3s include the opening cysteine and the closing phenylalanine or tryptophan. A D gene is named only where the DNA matches it firmly. Clone size is given for some rows only: seen once, a few or many times, or a class if the clone is expanded.

d_call	clone_size	j_call	v_call	cdr3_length	cdr3_nt	cdr3_aa
TRBD1	few	TRBJ2-7	TRBV5-1	15	TGCGCCAGCAGCTTAACAGGGGGTACCTCCTACGAGCAGTACTTC	CASSLTGGTSYEQYF
NA	once	TRBJ2-1	TRBV28	13	TGTGCCAGCAGTTTATGGGGCCCGAATAGGCTGTTCTTC	CASSLWGPNRLFF
TRBD1	once	TRBJ2-2	TRBV7-2	15	TGTGCCAGCAGCGAGCGACAGGGTTTAATCGGGGAGCTGTTTTTT	CASSERQGLIGELFF
TRBD1	once	TRBJ2-2	TRBV19	14	TGTGCCAGCAGGGACAGGGGGAACACCGGGGAGCTGTTTTTT	CASRDRGNTGELFF
NA	NA	TRBJ1-4	TRBV5-6	14	TGTGCCAGCAGCCCGATGAGGGGAGGGGAAAAACTGTTTTTT	CASSPMRGGEKLFF
NA	few	TRBJ1-1	TRBV7-9	13	TGTGCCAGCAGCACTAGACGGAGGAGTGAAGCTTTCTTT	CASSTRRRSEAFF
NA	once	TRBJ1-1	TRBV6-1	13	TGTGCCAGCAGTGAGCAACAGGGAACTGAAGCTTTCTTT	CASSEQQGTEAFF
NA	NA	TRBJ2-3	TRBV10-2	13	TGCGCCAGCACCGGGACCGATGGTAATACGCAGTATTTT	CASTGTDGNTQYF
NA	few	TRBJ1-1	TRBV19	16	TGTGCCAGTAGTGCGCCGTTTCGGGTAGTGAACACTGAAGCTTTCTTT	CASSAPFRVVNTEAFF
TRBD2	few	TRBJ2-5	TRBV6-1	15	TGTGCCAGCAGTGATGAGGGACTAGCGCAAGAGACCCAGTACTTC	CASSDEGLAQETQYF
TRBD1	NA	TRBJ2-7	TRBV5-1	15	TGCGCCAGCTCGAGGGAGAGGCAGGGGGCCTACGAGCAGTACTTC	CASSRERQGAYEQYF
TRBD1	NA	TRBJ1-6	TRBV7-3	14	TGTGCCAGCAGCTCCGGACAGGACAATTCACCCCTCCACTTT	CASSSGQDNSPLHF
NA	once	TRBJ1-1	TRBV7-8	14	TGTGCCAGCAGCTTAAGGGCGGGGCAGGAAGAAGCTTTCTTT	CASSLRAGQEEAFF
TRBD2	NA	TRBJ2-1	TRBV5-1	16	TGCGCCAGCAGCCCGGGGACTAGCGGGAGAACCGGCGAGCAGTTCTTC	CASSPGTSGRTGEQFF